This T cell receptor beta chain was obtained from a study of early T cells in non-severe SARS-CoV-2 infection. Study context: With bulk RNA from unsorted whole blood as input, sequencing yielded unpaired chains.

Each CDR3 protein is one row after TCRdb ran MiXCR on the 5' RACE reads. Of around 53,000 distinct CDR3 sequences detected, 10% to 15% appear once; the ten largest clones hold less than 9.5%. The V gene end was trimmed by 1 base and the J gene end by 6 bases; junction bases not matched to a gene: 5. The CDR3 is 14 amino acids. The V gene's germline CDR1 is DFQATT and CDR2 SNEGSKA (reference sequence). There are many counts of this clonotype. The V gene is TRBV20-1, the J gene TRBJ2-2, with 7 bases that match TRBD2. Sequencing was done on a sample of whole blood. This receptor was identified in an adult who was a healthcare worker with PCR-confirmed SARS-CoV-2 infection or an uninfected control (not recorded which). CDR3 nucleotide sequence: TGCAGTGCTAGAGTTAGGACTAGGGCCGGGGAGCTGTTTTTT. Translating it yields CSARVRTRAGELFF.